This T cell receptor (beta chain) comes out of a study of T cell responses to AZD1222 COVID-19 vaccine. Some clones are missing from TCRdb's copy, which holds only in-frame ones; the method was immunoSEQ multiplex PCR. The data show 90,000 to 150,000 clones, 87% seen once. Remarks on this clone: Its antigen is currently unknown.

CDR1 LNHDA and CDR2 SQIVND come from the germline V gene (reference sequence). Trimming took 9 bases from V and 3 from J; bases not matched to a gene: 14. There are 16 residues in the CDR3. Whole-study results and caveats: Reportedly, nearly half the spike-specific TCRs target unmutated variant regions.

V usage is TRBV19 and J usage is TRBJ1-2, with TRBD1 matching 9 bases. The sample was peripheral blood, taken 28 days after the second AZD1222 dose. This TCR was sampled from an adult who received the AZD1222 COVID-19 vaccine. CDR3 nucleotides: TGTGCCAGCACTACCCCCCACAGGGGGCAAGACTATGGCTACACCTTC. Translating gives CASTTPHRGQDYGYTF.